These T cell receptor beta chains were read from a single sample in a study of blood T cell repertoires in COVID-19. Method: immunoSEQ multiplex PCR; TCRdb's copy keeps in-frame clones and lacks some. Here the sample spans about 190,000 clones, around 85% being singletons. The sequenced material came from peripheral blood. Every receptor here comes from a woman aged 45-59 years with acute or convalescent COVID-19. CDR3s leave out the opening cysteine and the closing phenylalanine or tryptophan.

len: 9; v_gene: TRBV5-6; j_gene: TRBJ2-7; CDR3aa: ASSRAYEQY
len: 14; v_gene: TRBV19; j_gene: TRBJ2-7; CDR3aa: ASSQPAGQSTYEQY
len: 12; v_gene: TRBV19; j_gene: TRBJ1-2; CDR3aa: ASSIGPGNYGYT
len: 11; v_gene: TRBV28; j_gene: TRBJ1-5; CDR3aa: ASSPYSNQPQH
len: 13; v_gene: TRBV6-5; j_gene: TRBJ1-4; CDR3aa: ASSPNERRYEKLF
len: 10; v_gene: TRBV6-5; j_gene: TRBJ1-6; CDR3aa: ASLVGDSPLH
len: 13; v_gene: TRBV7-2; j_gene: TRBJ1-5; CDR3aa: ASSLAGGPNQPQH
len: 10; v_gene: TRBV7-9; j_gene: TRBJ1-2; CDR3aa: ASSYTESGYT
len: 15; v_gene: TRBV19; j_gene: TRBJ1-2; CDR3aa: ASSIPDRGRLNYGYT
len: 11; v_gene: TRBV3-1/TRBV3-2; j_gene: TRBJ2-2; CDR3aa: ASSPFSTGELF
len: 14; v_gene: TRBV5-4; j_gene: TRBJ2-2; CDR3aa: ASSLGPGGPAGELF
len: 12; v_gene: TRBV28; j_gene: TRBJ1-1; CDR3aa: ASSSGTPNTEAF
len: 16; v_gene: TRBV5-4; j_gene: TRBJ2-6; CDR3aa: ASSLGDRGNSGANVLT
len: 12; v_gene: TRBV3-1/TRBV3-2; j_gene: TRBJ2-2; CDR3aa: ASSPGLPTGELF
len: 13; v_gene: TRBV5-1; j_gene: TRBJ2-7; CDR3aa: ASSPEGTGEDEQY
len: 13; v_gene: TRBV4-3; j_gene: TRBJ1-2; CDR3aa: ASSPWPPGGYGYT
len: 12; v_gene: TRBV7-2; j_gene: TRBJ1-4; CDR3aa: ASSADRGNEKLF
len: 14; v_gene: TRBV20-1; j_gene: TRBJ2-2; CDR3aa: SASSSGVSNTGELF
len: 12; v_gene: TRBV24-1; j_gene: TRBJ2-5; CDR3aa: ATSDGQGARTQY
len: 13; v_gene: TRBV21-1; j_gene: TRBJ2-1; CDR3aa: ASSKSAGYYNEQF
len: 13; v_gene: TRBV7-6; j_gene: TRBJ2-3; CDR3aa: ASSLGGGRTDTQY
len: 13; v_gene: TRBV5-8; j_gene: TRBJ2-5; CDR3aa: ASSFDRGSGETQY
len: 10; v_gene: TRBV30; j_gene: TRBJ1-1; CDR3aa: AWSWQNTEAF
len: 12; v_gene: TRBV9; j_gene: TRBJ1-2; CDR3aa: ASSEGRRGYGYT
len: 9; v_gene: TRBV20-1; j_gene: TRBJ2-7; CDR3aa: SARWEYEQY
len: 12; v_gene: TRBV3-1/TRBV3-2; j_gene: TRBJ1-3; CDR3aa: ASSQKGAGNTIY
len: 13; v_gene: TRBV10-3; j_gene: TRBJ1-1; CDR3aa: AITPGGDLNTEAF
len: 10; v_gene: TRBV30; j_gene: TRBJ2-7; CDR3aa: AWSSGVYEQY
len: 9; v_gene: TRBV12-3/TRBV12-4; j_gene: TRBJ2-7; CDR3aa: ASSFNYEQY